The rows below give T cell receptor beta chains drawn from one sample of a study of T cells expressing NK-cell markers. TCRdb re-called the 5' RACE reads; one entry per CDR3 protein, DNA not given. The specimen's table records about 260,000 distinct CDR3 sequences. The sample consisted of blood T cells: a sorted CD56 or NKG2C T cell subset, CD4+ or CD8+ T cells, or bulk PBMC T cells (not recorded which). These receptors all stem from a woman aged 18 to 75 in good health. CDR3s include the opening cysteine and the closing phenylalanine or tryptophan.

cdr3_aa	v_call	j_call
CASSPLSGQNNEQFF	TRBV5-1	TRBJ2-1
CASSSGAGRAEAFF	TRBV12-3/TRBV12-4	TRBJ1-1
CATSEPGAKETQYF	TRBV24-1	TRBJ2-5
CASRRTGQETQYF	TRBV4-1	TRBJ2-5
CAWSPGGHSTDTQYF	TRBV30	TRBJ2-3
CSVAGLAGGPFPGELFF	TRBV29-1	TRBJ2-2
CASSQEMGRIGNTIYF	TRBV14	TRBJ1-3
CASSPPQGTVFWAFF	TRBV28	TRBJ1-1
CASSPRTSGGPGQETQYF	TRBV7-8	TRBJ2-5
CASSSPRGPPNYGYTF	TRBV6-5	TRBJ1-2
CSVEDTGGSTYEQYF	TRBV29-1	TRBJ2-7
CASSPRTGRGTDTQYF	TRBV7-2	TRBJ2-3
CSATYRGSYNEQFF	TRBV20-1	TRBJ2-1
CASSQDSPEKLFF	TRBV6-6	TRBJ1-4
CASSLSGGSADLSTDTQYF	TRBV7-2	TRBJ2-3
CASSQEIPAVSTDTQYF	TRBV4-3	TRBJ2-3
CASSREGGQPQHF	TRBV7-2	TRBJ1-5
CASSHRTPTSYGYTF	TRBV27	TRBJ1-2
CATTETGNTGELFF	TRBV15	TRBJ2-2
CASSTYGLAGEYNEQFF	TRBV27	TRBJ2-1
CATGQYVTNTEAFF	TRBV28	TRBJ1-1
CASSFLPGETQYF	TRBV27	TRBJ2-5
CSARGQVFRGYGYTF	TRBV20-1	TRBJ1-2
CASSLSLRGGEETQYF	TRBV12-3/TRBV12-4	TRBJ2-5
CASSGRTDSNQPQHF	TRBV19	TRBJ1-5
CASRPATGELFF	TRBV3-1	TRBJ2-2
CASSQQRTGGSEAFF	TRBV14	TRBJ1-1
CASSQAQGTSGRKEQYF	TRBV4-2	TRBJ2-7
CASSVDGGGYEQYF	TRBV9	TRBJ2-7
CSVTLRQLNTGELFF	TRBV29-1	TRBJ2-2
CASSPQEITDTQYF	TRBV4-2	TRBJ2-3
CSARENLNYGYTF	TRBV20-1	TRBJ1-2
CASSLGGIKTQYF	TRBV7-2	TRBJ2-5
CASSLLGLAGPYEQYF	TRBV27	TRBJ2-7
CASSFGQDNSPLHF	TRBV12-3/TRBV12-4	TRBJ1-6
CASSSGLGGELFF	TRBV11-2	TRBJ2-2
CASSALSYEQYF	TRBV7-2	TRBJ2-7
CASSRTSGRAYEQYF	TRBV18	TRBJ2-7
CASSLAATKNTGELFF	TRBV5-1	TRBJ2-2
CASSVQDGADTQYF	TRBV9	TRBJ2-3
CASSARASGGSYNEQFF	TRBV9	TRBJ2-1
CASRLGDTEAFF	TRBV3-1	TRBJ1-1
CASSYLAGVYNEQFF	TRBV7-2	TRBJ2-1
CASSGPYGDSPRSGANVLTF	TRBV5-1	TRBJ2-6
CASSPGRNTDQPQHF	TRBV18	TRBJ1-5
CASSQESIIEGQGRVEQFF	TRBV14	TRBJ2-1
CASSLGSLSDRSYEQYF	TRBV7-9	TRBJ2-7
CASSTGQRRIEKLFF	TRBV19	TRBJ1-4
CSARLVLGETQYF	TRBV20-1	TRBJ2-5
CASKTGQESYSGNTIYF	TRBV6-1	TRBJ1-3
CASSTRAGYNEQFF	TRBV7-2	TRBJ2-1
CSARGTGVGEQFF	TRBV20-1	TRBJ2-1